A single sample gave rise to the 29 T cell receptor beta chains below, sequenced in a study of T cell responses to AZD1222 COVID-19 vaccine. Assay: immunoSEQ multiplex PCR; the TCRdb copy retains only in-frame clones and omits some. The table shows 100,000 to 150,000 clones, with around nine tenths occurring only once. This sample comprised peripheral blood, obtained on day 0 of AZD1222 vaccination. The receptors come from an adult in good health.

The chain employs TRBV6-5 and TRBJ1-1; the D is unclear. In germline, CDR1 is MNHEY, CDR2 SVGAGI. The V end was cut by 5 bases, the J end by 5 bases, with 18 bases between. This CDR3 comprises 15 residues. CDR3 amino acids: CASSPRRNRKTEAFF. The CDR3 DNA is TGTGCCAGCAGTCCAAGACGGAACCGAAAGACTGAAGCTTTCTTT.

The V gene is TRBV27, the J gene TRBJ1-1; D perhaps matches TRBD1 (5 bases). V was cut by 5 bases and J by 3 bases, with 16 bases left in between. Germline V gene sequence: CDR1 MNHEY, CDR2 SMNVEV (reference sequence). The length of the CDR3 is 15 residues. In DNA form, the CDR3 reads TGTGCCAGCAGTCTGCGGCCCCGAGGGGACACTGAAGCTTTCTTT. Amino acid sequence: CASSLRPRGDTEAFF.

V usage is TRBV12-5 and J usage is TRBJ2-7, with 7 bases that match TRBD1. Germline V gene data show CDR1 as LGHNT and CDR2 as FRNRAP. The junction had 5 bases not matched to a gene; V was cut back by 3 bases and J by 3 bases. The CDR3 runs 14 residues. This CDR3 reads CASGLGQGVYEQYF. The CDR3 nucleotides are TGTGCTAGTGGTTTAGGGCAGGGGGTCTACGAGCAGTACTTC. Variable domain in full (rest from reference TRBV12-5 and TRBJ2-7): DARVTQTPRHKVTEMGQEVTMRCQPILGHNTVFWYRQTMMQGLELLAYFRNRAPLDDSGMPKDRFSAEMPDATLATLKIQPSEPRDSAVYFCASGLGQGVYEQYFGPGTRLTVT.

The chain has TRBV30 and TRBJ1-1; 12 bases line up with TRBD1. Germline values: CDR1 GTSNPN, CDR2 SVGIG (reference sequence). The CDR3 contains 17 residues. Trimming cost V 2 bases and J 3 bases; bases outside gene matches: 10. The CDR3 here is CAWSTGTGGIRDTEAFF. The DNA for the CDR3 is TGTGCCTGGAGTACCGGGACAGGGGGCATCAGGGACACTGAAGCTTTCTTT.

The V gene is TRBV29-1, the J gene TRBJ1-2; 8 nucleotides line up with TRBD1. The V and J ends lost 5 bases and 7 bases, in that order; junction bases with no gene match: 9. This CDR3 region has 13 residues. From germline, CDR1 is SQVTM and CDR2 ANQGSEA. CDR3 amino acids: CSVPGQAIGGYTF. CDR3 in DNA: TGCAGCGTTCCGGGACAGGCCATAGGTGGCTACACCTTC.

This clone was detected only a few times. As DNA, the CDR3 is TGCGCCAGCAGCCTAACGGCAGGGCCGACCGGGGAGCTGTTTTTT. It translates to CASSLTAGPTGELFF. The chain links TRBV5-1 to TRBJ2-2, with a tentative D call TRBD1 (5 bases). Trimming took off 4 bases at V and 5 bases at J, with 15 bases between the two ends. CDR1 is SGHRS, CDR2 YFSETQ, per germline. The CDR3 runs 15 residues.

This chain connects TRBV3-1 (or the pseudogene TRBV3-2) to TRBJ2-7; no clear D. V was pared by 0 bases and J by 9 bases, with 9 bases between. The germline V gene encodes CDR1 LGHDT and CDR2 YNNKEL (reference sequence). This CDR3 has 12 amino acids. CDR3 nucleotides: TGTGCCAGCAGCCAAGATCGGACGGGGCAGTACTTC. Protein: CASSQDRTGQYF.

Worth noting for this clone: At one end, the junction sequence differs from germline, possibly due to a read error. The V call is TRBV11-3, the J call TRBJ1-5; D not certain. CDR3 length equals 11 residues. Germline CDR1 and CDR2: SGHNT and YENEEA. The CDR3 sequence: CAGSLLGCLHF. CDR3 bases: TGTGCCGGCAGCTTACTCGGCTGTTTACATTTT. The full variable domain, in which reference TRBV11-3 and TRBJ1-5 provide the parts outside the CDR3, is EAGVVQSPRYKIIEKKQPVAFWCNPISGHNTLYWYLQNLGQGPELLIRYENEEAVDDSQLPKDRFSAERLKGVDSTLKIQPAELGDSAVYLCAGSLLGCLHFGDGTRLSIL.

The chain has TRBV18 and TRBJ1-1; D perhaps matches TRBD1 (5 bases). Germline-derived CDR1 and CDR2 are KGHSH and LQKENI. The length of the CDR3 is 14 residues. With 0 bases removed from V and 4 bases from J, the gap between germline ends came to 9 bases. CDR3 sequence: CASSPPSGGTEAFF. CDR3 in DNA: TGTGCCAGCTCACCACCTAGCGGGGGCACTGAAGCTTTCTTT.

The chain employs TRBV2 and TRBJ1-1; no reliable D call. V was cut by 6 bases and J by 4 bases, with 15 bases left in between. The CDR3 length is 14 residues. CDR1 is SNHLY, CDR2 FYNNEI, per germline. CDR3 residues: CASRPEDRPTEAFF. The CDR3 DNA sequence: TGTGCCAGCAGACCCGAGGACCGTCCCACTGAAGCTTTCTTT.

The chain recombines TRBV2 with TRBJ2-1, with 11 bases fitting TRBD1. The CDR3 runs 17 residues. The V and J ends lost 8 bases and 7 bases, in that order; junction bases with no gene match: 16. Germline CDR1 and CDR2: SNHLY and FYNNEI. CDR3 bases: TGTGCCAGCCATGCAAGGGGAAGGACAGGGGGCAGGAATGAGCAGTTCTTC. Translating it yields CASHARGRTGGRNEQFF.

The V and J genes are TRBV4-1 and TRBJ2-1; 9 bases are shared with TRBD2. The CDR3 has 16 amino acids. Trimming took 6 bases from V and 0 from J; bases not matched to a gene: 6. Germline CDR1 reads MGHRA; CDR2 reads YSYEKL. Here the CDR3 reads CASSPSSGVSYNEQFF. CDR3 DNA sequence: TGCGCCAGCAGTCCATCTAGCGGGGTCTCCTACAATGAGCAGTTCTTC.

V is TRBV4-3 and J is TRBJ2-3, with a weak D call TRBD1 (5 bases). The germline V gene has CDR1 LGHNA and CDR2 YSLEER. The CDR3 loop spans 16 amino acids. V was cut by 0 bases and J by 2 bases, with 12 bases left in between. The DNA for the CDR3 is TGCGCCAGCAGCCAAGATAAGGGGCTGACCACAGATACGCAGTATTTT. It codes for CASSQDKGLTTDTQYF.

The chain uses TRBV4-1 and TRBJ2-1; 8 bases fit TRBD2. Germline CDR1 reads MGHRA; CDR2 reads YSYEKL. V lost 3 bases and J lost 4; bases outside the gene matches: 8. This CDR3 region has 16 residues. The CDR3 DNA reads TGCGCCAGCAGCCAGACGAACACGGGAGGGTACAATGAGCAGTTCTTC. Protein sequence: CASSQTNTGGYNEQFF.

The chain joins TRBV18 to TRBJ2-1; possible D gene TRBD2, 6 bases. V shed 0 bases and J shed 9 bases, with 12 bases lying between them. CDR1 and CDR2 from the germline V gene are KGHSH and LQKENI. The CDR3 spans 14 residues. CDR3 DNA sequence: TGTGCCAGCTCACCACCGGGCCTAGCGAGTGAGCAGTTCTTC. Amino acid sequence: CASSPPGLASEQFF.

For the CDR3, the DNA is TGTGCCTGGAGTTTGGGGAGAAACTCTGGAAACACCATATATTTT. Protein: CAWSLGRNSGNTIYF. The chain is built from TRBV30 and TRBJ1-3; no definite D call. The V end lost 2 bases, the J end lost 0 bases, and 11 bases lay between the germline ends. CDR3 length equals 15 residues. From germline, CDR1 is GTSNPN and CDR2 SVGIG (reference sequence). The full variable domain, completed using reference TRBV30 and TRBJ1-3, is SQTIHQWPATLVQPVGSPLSLECTVEGTSNPNLYWYRQAAGRGLQLLFYSVGIGQISSEVPQNLSASRPQDRQFILSSKKLLLSDSGFYLCAWSLGRNSGNTIYFGEGSWLTVV.

This clone is a singleton in its sample. This chain links TRBV30 with TRBJ2-7, with 10 bases aligning to TRBD1. This CDR3 is 14 amino acids long. After removal of 3 bases from V and 3 bases from J, the junction contained 5 bases not matched to a gene. The germline CDR1 and CDR2 sequences are GTSNPN and SVGIG (reference sequence). The CDR3 coding sequence is TGTGCCTGGAGCACCGGGACAGGGGTCTACGAGCAGTACTTC. Its translation: CAWSTGTGVYEQYF.

The gene calls are TRBV5-1 and TRBJ1-2; TRBD1 might be the D (6 bases). The CDR3 loop spans 19 amino acids. From germline, CDR1 is SGHRS and CDR2 YFSETQ. Trimming pared 1 base from V and 1 base from J, leaving 23 bases between. CDR3 protein: CASSLPRLGKPDSNYGYTF. In nucleotides, the CDR3 is TGCGCCAGCAGCTTGCCTCGACTTGGGAAGCCGGACAGTAACTATGGCTACACCTTC.

The chain combines TRBV3-1 (or the pseudogene TRBV3-2) with TRBJ2-7; 9 bases are shared with TRBD2. Trimming took 5 bases from V and 3 from J; bases not matched to a gene: 20. This CDR3 spans 19 amino acids. CDR1 LGHDT and CDR2 YNNKEL come from the germline V gene (reference sequence). The CDR3 loop reads CASSSRPGLAIIHYYEQYF. For the CDR3, the DNA is TGTGCCAGCAGCTCCCGACCGGGACTAGCTATTATCCACTACTACGAGCAGTACTTC.

The chain employs TRBV28 and TRBJ1-2; D is unclear. Germline CDR1 is MDHEN and CDR2 is SYDVKM. Deletions cut 7 bases from V and 5 bases from J, with 14 bases between. This CDR3 has 13 residues. CDR3 in amino acids: CASKYSLGYGYTF. The CDR3 DNA sequence: TGTGCCAGCAAATACAGCCTCGGGTATGGCTACACCTTC.

The chain combines TRBV6-5 with TRBJ2-5; tentatively, D is TRBD1 (6 bases). V lost 6 bases and J lost 7, with 15 bases in between. The CDR3 contains 13 residues. Germline loops: CDR1 MNHEY, CDR2 SVGAGI. The DNA of the CDR3 is TGTGCCAGCAGCCACCCGGACAGTCTGACCCAGTACTTC. It specifies CASSHPDSLTQYF.

The J gene is TRBJ1-4, the V gene TRBV4-1; D gene ambiguous. The CDR3 sequence is 16 residues long. V shed 2 bases and J shed 8 bases, with 18 bases lying between them. In germline, CDR1 is MGHRA, CDR2 YSYEKL. CDR3 nucleotide sequence: TGCGCCAGCAGCCAATCCAGAGGGAGGGCCCCGGAAAAACTGTTTTTT. It is translated as CASSQSRGRAPEKLFF.

The chain links TRBV5-1 to TRBJ2-7, with 8 bases fitting TRBD1. The CDR3 consists of 15 residues. Per the germline V gene, CDR1 is SGHRS and CDR2 is YFSETQ. The ends lost 4 bases at V and 3 bases at J; junction bases unmatched: 9. This CDR3 is CASSGIMGQVYEQYF. The CDR3 DNA reads as TGCGCCAGCAGCGGTATAATGGGACAGGTCTACGAGCAGTACTTC.

This clone was seen once. The chain uses TRBV3-1 (or the pseudogene TRBV3-2) and TRBJ1-1; D is unresolved. CDR1 is LGHDT and CDR2 is YNNKEL in the germline V gene (reference sequence). Trimming stripped 0 bases from V and 5 bases from J, with 10 bases between. This CDR3 region has 14 residues. CDR3 sequence reads: CASSQDLVRTEAFF. The CDR3 coding sequence is TGTGCCAGCAGCCAAGATTTGGTGAGGACTGAAGCTTTCTTT.

This clone was counted between two and nine times. This sequence joins TRBV7-9 and TRBJ2-4; D gene ambiguous. Germline lookup yields CDR1 SEHNR and CDR2 FQNEAQ (reference sequence). The V end was cut by 0 bases, the J end by 0 bases, with 6 bases between. There are 15 residues in the CDR3. As DNA, the CDR3 is TGTGCCAGCAGCTTAGCGGGCCTAGCCAAAAACATTCAGTACTTC. This codes for CASSLAGLAKNIQYF.

This chain links TRBV13 with TRBJ2-7, with a tentative D call TRBD1 (6 bases). This CDR3 comprises 18 residues. Germline CDR1 and CDR2: PRHDT and FYEKMQ (reference sequence). V was trimmed by 5 bases and J by 2 bases, leaving 25 bases between them. The CDR3 loop reads CASSKISYSPQGTYEQYF. The DNA of the CDR3 is TGTGCCAGCAGCAAAATTAGTTACTCTCCACAGGGAACCTACGAGCAGTACTTC. Full variable domain (missing parts from reference TRBV13 and TRBJ2-7): AAGVIQSPRHLIKEKRETATLKCYPIPRHDTVYWYQQGPGQDPQFLISFYEKMQSDKGSIPDRFSAQQFSDYHSELNMSSLELGDSALYFCASSKISYSPQGTYEQYFGPGTRLTVT.

The gene calls are TRBV6-5 and TRBJ2-5; D is possibly TRBD2 (6 bases). The CDR3 is 13 amino acids. The germline V gene has CDR1 MNHEY and CDR2 SVGAGI. Trimming took 6 bases from V and 5 from J, leaving 13 bases between them. CDR3 nucleotides: TGTGCCAGCAGGCAGACTAGTATGGAGACCCAGTACTTC. Its translation is CASRQTSMETQYF.

V is TRBV29-1 and J is TRBJ1-1, with D uncertain. The V and J ends lost 3 bases and 0 bases respectively, with 8 bases between them. The V gene's germline CDR1 is SQVTM and CDR2 ANQGSEA. This CDR3 contains 13 residues. The CDR3 DNA sequence: TGCAGCGTTGACGGACCTTTGAACACTGAAGCTTTCTTT. Translating it yields CSVDGPLNTEAFF.

As DNA, the CDR3 is TGTGCCAGCAGCTTAGGGCTACCTGGGGCCAACGTCCTGACTTTC. Its translation is CASSLGLPGANVLTF. The V call is TRBV7-2, the J call TRBJ2-6, with D uncertain. The CDR3 consists of 15 residues. The germline V gene has CDR1 SGHTA and CDR2 FQGNSA. With 1 base removed from V and 2 bases from J, the gap between germline ends came to 6 bases.